Listed here are 2 T cell receptor beta chains from one sample, sequenced in a study of early T cells in non-severe SARS-CoV-2 infection. TCRdb used MiXCR to reprocess the 5' RACE reads, holding one entry per CDR3 protein. The data hold 80,000 or so distinct CDR3 sequences, with 11% to 15% observed a single time. Material for sequencing was whole blood. The receptors originated from an adult who was a healthcare worker with PCR-confirmed SARS-CoV-2 infection or an uninfected control (not recorded which).

This clonotype was counted between two and nine times. The V call is TRBV19, the J call TRBJ1-4; D is unresolved. The CDR3 has 13 residues. The V and J ends lost 6 bases and 6 bases respectively, with 11 bases between them. Germline-derived CDR1 and CDR2 are LNHDA and SQIVND (reference sequence). The DNA of the CDR3 is TGTGCCAGTAGGGGTAGGGCGGATGAAAAACTGTTTTTT. Translating it yields CASRGRADEKLFF.

This clonotype has a count of ten or more. The rearrangement joins TRBV12-3 or TRBV12-4 to TRBJ1-1; D unresolved. The ends were cut back, 5 bases at V and 0 bases at J, with 10 bases in the middle. The CDR3 has 14 amino acids. The CDR3 reads CASSLGSVNTEAFF. CDR3 DNA: TGTGCCAGCAGTCTCGGGTCTGTGAACACTGAAGCTTTCTTT.